Below, 6 T cell receptor beta chains from the same sample are listed, as sequenced in a study of patients and donors after allogeneic stem cell transplantation (dated by TCRdb to about 2020). Library preparation was by RT-PCR. Sequencing was performed on a NextSeq 550. TCRdb itself trimmed the public reads at Q25 with fastp, ran MiXCR and retained productive beta chains. Every CDR3 protein is listed once, alongside the most common genes and DNA of its rows. Within this sample are under 200,000 distinct CDR3 sequences, with 25% to 35% of them counted one time only. About 3% of the sample lies in the top ten. The sample was blood, either unsorted or a sorted T cell fraction (not recorded which). Receptor source: a human donor who was either an allogeneic HSCT recipient or a stem cell or donor lymphocyte infusion donor (not recorded which). It is not recorded whose cells these are; they may come from a transplant donor.

This clonotype was found a few times. The chain links TRBV18 to TRBJ2-5; a possible D gene is TRBD1 (5 bases). The CDR3 is 14 residues long. Trimming shortened V by 1 base and J by 5 bases, and 11 bases separated the two germline ends. Germline V gives CDR1 KGHSH, CDR2 LQKENI. The CDR3 region has the DNA TGTGCCAGCTCACCACAAGGGGTGTTTGAGACCCAGTACTTC. This translates into CASSPQGVFETQYF.

In its sample, this clonotype was seen many times. V and J are TRBV6-5 and TRBJ1-6; a possible D gene is TRBD1 (6 bases). The germline V gene has CDR1 MNHEY and CDR2 SVGAGI. V was clipped by 4 bases and J by 4 bases, with 14 bases between them. CDR3 length equals 16 residues. The chain's CDR3 is CASSSTTGLYNSPLHF. The CDR3 DNA reads as TGTGCCAGCAGTTCAACGACAGGTCTATATAATTCACCCCTCCACTTT.

The chain combines TRBV20-1 with TRBJ2-2; 7 bases map to TRBD2. V was clipped by 6 bases and J by 7 bases; unmatched bases: 5. The CDR3 is 12 amino acids. The germline V gene encodes CDR1 DFQATT and CDR2 SNEGSKA (reference sequence). The CDR3 spells CSAPSGVGELFF. The CDR3 DNA reads as TGCAGTGCCCCGAGCGGGGTCGGGGAGCTGTTTTTT.

This clonotype was counted between two and nine times. The V and J genes are TRBV20-1 and TRBJ2-7; D perhaps matches TRBD1 (6 bases). This CDR3 has 12 residues. Germline lookup yields CDR1 DFQATT and CDR2 SNEGSKA (reference sequence). The V gene lost 3 bases and the J gene lost 7 bases, with 13 bases spanning the gap. The CDR3 loop is CSARDSQWEQYF. The DNA for the CDR3 is TGCAGTGCTAGGGACAGCCAGTGGGAGCAGTACTTC.

This clonotype was counted only a few times. The chain links TRBV7-8 to TRBJ2-1, with TRBD1 matching 7 bases. With V trimmed by 1 base and J by 7 bases, 4 bases remained unmatched. CDR1 and CDR2 (germline): SGHVS, FQNEAQ. This CDR3 comprises 14 residues. CDR3 region: CASSLVSGGNEQFF. The CDR3 DNA sequence: TGTGCCAGCAGCTTAGTTTCAGGGGGAAATGAGCAGTTCTTC.

This chain uses TRBV12-3 or TRBV12-4 with TRBJ2-2; 12 bases are shared with TRBD1. The CDR3 is 15 amino acids. J was trimmed by 7 bases and V by 5 bases; bases with no gene match: 5. DNA of the CDR3: TGTGCCAGCAGTCCGGGACAGGGGGCAGGCGGGGAGCTGTTTTTT. Residues: CASSPGQGAGGELFF.